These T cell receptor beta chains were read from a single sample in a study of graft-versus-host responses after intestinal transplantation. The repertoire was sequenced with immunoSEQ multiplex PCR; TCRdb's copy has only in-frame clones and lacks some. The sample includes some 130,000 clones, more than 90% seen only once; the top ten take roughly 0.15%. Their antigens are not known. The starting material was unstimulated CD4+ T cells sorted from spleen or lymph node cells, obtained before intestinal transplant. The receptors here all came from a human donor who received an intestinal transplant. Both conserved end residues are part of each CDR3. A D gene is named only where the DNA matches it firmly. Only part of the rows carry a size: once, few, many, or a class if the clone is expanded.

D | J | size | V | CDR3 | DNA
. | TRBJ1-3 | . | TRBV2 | CASSDRGAGNTIYF | TGTGCCAGCAGTGACCGGGGGGCGGGAAACACCATATATTTT
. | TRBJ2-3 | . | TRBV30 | CAWSSRADTQYF | TGTGCCTGGAGTAGTAGGGCAGATACGCAGTATTTT
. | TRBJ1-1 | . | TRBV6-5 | CASSLGRMNTEAFF | TGTGCCAGCAGCTTGGGACGGATGAACACTGAAGCTTTCTTT
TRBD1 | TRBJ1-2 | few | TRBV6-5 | CASSYSSGDRSSYTF | TGTGCCAGCAGTTACTCATCAGGGGACAGAAGTAGCTACACCTTC
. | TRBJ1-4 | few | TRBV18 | CASSPGQGEKLFF | TGTGCCAGCTCCCCAGGGCAAGGGGAAAAACTGTTTTTT
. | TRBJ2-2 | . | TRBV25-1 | CASSEGTGELFF | TGTGCCAGCAGTGAAGGCACCGGGGAGCTGTTTTTT
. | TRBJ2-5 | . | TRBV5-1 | CASSHPGRQETQYF | TGCGCCAGCAGCCACCCGGGGCGTCAAGAGACCCAGTACTTC
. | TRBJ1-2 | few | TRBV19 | CASSYSTEAHGYTF | TGTGCCAGTAGTTACTCGACGGAGGCCCATGGCTACACCTTC
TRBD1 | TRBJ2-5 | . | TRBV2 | CASSGEGRGFQETQYF | TGTGCCAGCAGTGGTGAAGGCAGGGGGTTCCAAGAGACCCAGTACTTC
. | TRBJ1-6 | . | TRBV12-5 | CASGLSNSPLHF | TGTGCTAGTGGTTTGTCTAATTCACCCCTCCACTTT
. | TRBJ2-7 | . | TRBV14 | CASSQHFYEQYF | TGTGCCAGCAGCCAACACTTCTACGAGCAGTACTTC
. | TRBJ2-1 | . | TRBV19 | CASSQSGSPNYNEQFF | TGTGCCAGTAGTCAAAGTGGCAGCCCCAACTACAATGAGCAGTTCTTC
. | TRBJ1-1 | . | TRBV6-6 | CATGQLNTEAFF | TGTGCCACCGGACAGTTGAACACTGAAGCTTTCTTT
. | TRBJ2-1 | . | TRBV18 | CASSISREQFF | TGTGCCAGCTCAATCAGCAGGGAGCAGTTCTTC
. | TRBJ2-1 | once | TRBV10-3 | CAISGAIYDNEQFF | TGTGCCATCAGTGGAGCGATCTACGACAATGAGCAGTTCTTC
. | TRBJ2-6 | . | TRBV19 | CASRGLNSGANVLTF | TGTGCCAGTAGGGGACTGAACTCTGGGGCCAACGTCCTGACTTTC
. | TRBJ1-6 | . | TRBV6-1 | CASSDPRRGANSPLHF | TGTGCCAGCAGTGATCCCCGGAGGGGGGCCAATTCACCCCTCCACTTT
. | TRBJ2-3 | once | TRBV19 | CASTMGPRADTQYF | TGTGCCAGTACCATGGGGCCCCGGGCAGATACGCAGTATTTT
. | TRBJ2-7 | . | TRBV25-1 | CASSPRGAAYEQYF | TGTGCCAGCAGTCCACGGGGGGCCGCCTACGAGCAGTACTTC
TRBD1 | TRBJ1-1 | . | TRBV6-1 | CATGGITNTEAFF | TGTGCCACAGGGGGGATCACGAACACTGAAGCTTTCTTT
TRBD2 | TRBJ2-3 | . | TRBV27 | CASSFYRTSGGQDTQYF | TGTGCCAGCAGTTTCTATCGGACTAGCGGGGGGCAGGATACGCAGTATTTT
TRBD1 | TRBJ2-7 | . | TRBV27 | CASSPRPRTGGEGYEQYF | TGTGCCAGCAGTCCCAGACCTCGCACAGGGGGCGAGGGGTACGAGCAGTACTTC
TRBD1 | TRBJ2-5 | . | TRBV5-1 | CASSLAGQGEQETQYF | TGCGCCAGCAGCTTGGCCGGACAGGGGGAGCAAGAGACCCAGTACTTC
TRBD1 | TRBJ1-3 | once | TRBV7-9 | CASSPAGGSGNTIYF | TGTGCCAGCAGCCCAGCAGGGGGCTCTGGAAACACCATATATTTT
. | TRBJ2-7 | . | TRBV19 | CAISFFGWWYEQYF | TGTGCCATCTCCTTTTTCGGGTGGTGGTACGAGCAGTACTTC
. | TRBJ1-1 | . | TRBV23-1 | CASSQGSQGNTEAFF | TGCGCCAGCAGTCAAGGCAGTCAGGGAAACACTGAAGCTTTCTTT
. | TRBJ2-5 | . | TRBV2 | CASSGTSAVGTQYF | TGTGCCAGCAGCGGGACATCAGCGGTTGGGACCCAGTACTTC
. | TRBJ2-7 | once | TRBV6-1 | CASRSDGYEQYF | TGTGCCAGCAGATCGGACGGGTACGAGCAGTACTTC
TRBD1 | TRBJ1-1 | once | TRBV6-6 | CAIGTGGKGTEAFF | TGTGCCATCGGGACAGGGGGGAAGGGGACTGAAGCTTTCTTT
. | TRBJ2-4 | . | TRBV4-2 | CASSPSTGSGERYF | TGTGCCAGCAGCCCTTCTACAGGGAGCGGGGAACGGTACTTC
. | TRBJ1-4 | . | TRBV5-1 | CASSLAGGDEKLFF | TGCGCCAGCAGTTTAGCGGGGGGTGATGAAAAACTGTTTTTT
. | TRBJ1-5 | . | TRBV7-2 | CASSLVFGSSNQPQHF | TGTGCCAGCAGCTTAGTTTTTGGGAGTAGCAATCAGCCCCAGCATTTT
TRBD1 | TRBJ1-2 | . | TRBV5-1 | CASSLNPGQGDYGYTF | TGCGCCAGCAGCTTGAATCCGGGACAGGGAGACTATGGCTACACCTTC
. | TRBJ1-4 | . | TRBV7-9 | CASSLRATNEKLFF | TGTGCCAGCAGCTTACGTGCAACTAATGAAAAACTGTTTTTT
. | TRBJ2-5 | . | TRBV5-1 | CASSLGGVQETQYF | TGCGCCAGCAGCTTGGGCGGGGTGCAAGAGACCCAGTACTTC
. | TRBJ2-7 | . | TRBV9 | CASSVWGGEQYF | TGTGCCAGCAGCGTTTGGGGAGGCGAGCAGTACTTC
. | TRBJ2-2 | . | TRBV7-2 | CASSATGVGDVSGELFF | TGTGCCAGCAGCGCCACCGGTGTGGGGGACGTTTCGGGGGAGCTGTTTTTT
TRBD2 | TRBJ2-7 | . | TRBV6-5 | CASSPRGGTYEQYF | TGTGCCAGCAGTCCTCGGGGGGGAACCTACGAGCAGTACTTC
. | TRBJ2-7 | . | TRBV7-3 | CASSLTREDEQYF | TGTGCCAGCAGCTTAACGAGGGAAGACGAGCAGTACTTC
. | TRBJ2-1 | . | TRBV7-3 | CASSLRGGADEQFF | TGTGCCAGCAGCTTAAGAGGGGGGGCAGATGAGCAGTTCTTC
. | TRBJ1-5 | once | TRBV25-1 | CASAGQPSGPQHF | TGTGCCAGCGCGGGGCAGCCTAGCGGGCCCCAGCATTTT
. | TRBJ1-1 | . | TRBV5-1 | CASSQQGGTEAFF | TGCGCCAGCAGCCAGCAAGGGGGGACTGAAGCTTTCTTT
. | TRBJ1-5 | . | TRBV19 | CASSMAINQPQHF | TGTGCCAGTTCAATGGCGATCAATCAGCCCCAGCATTTT
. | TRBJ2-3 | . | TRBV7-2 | CASSLAGTKTDTQYF | TGTGCCAGCAGCTTAGCAGGGACAAAGACAGATACGCAGTATTTT
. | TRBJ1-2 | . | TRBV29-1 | CSVLPADNYGYTF | TGCAGCGTTCTCCCCGCAGATAACTATGGCTACACCTTC
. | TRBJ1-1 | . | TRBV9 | CASSAQDVGTEAFF | TGTGCCAGCAGCGCCCAAGACGTTGGCACTGAAGCTTTCTTT
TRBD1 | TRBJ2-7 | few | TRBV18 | CASSLFGQGSPYEQYF | TGTGCCAGCTCACTCTTTGGACAGGGGTCCCCCTACGAGCAGTACTTC
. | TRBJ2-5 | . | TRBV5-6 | CASSLERVATQYF | TGTGCCAGCAGCTTGGAGAGGGTGGCGACCCAGTACTTC
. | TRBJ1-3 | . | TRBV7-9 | CASSLERDTFSGNTIYF | TGTGCCAGCAGCTTAGAGAGGGACACCTTCTCTGGAAACACCATATATTTT
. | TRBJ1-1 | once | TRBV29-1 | CSVGQGRELEAFF | TGCAGCGTTGGGCAGGGAAGGGAGCTTGAAGCTTTCTTT
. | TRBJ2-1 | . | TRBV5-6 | CASSRGNEQFF | TGTGCCAGCAGCCGGGGGAATGAGCAGTTCTTC
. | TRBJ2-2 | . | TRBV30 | CAWSGGTVNTGELFF | TGTGCCTGGAGTGGGGGGACGGTGAACACCGGGGAGCTGTTTTTT
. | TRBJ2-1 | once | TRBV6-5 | CASSYAGSWGEQFF | TGTGCCAGCAGTTATGCGGGGAGTTGGGGGGAGCAGTTCTTC
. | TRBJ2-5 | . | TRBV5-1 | CASSLEGHRTLQETQYF | TGCGCCAGCAGCTTGGAGGGACATCGAACCCTTCAAGAGACCCAGTACTTC
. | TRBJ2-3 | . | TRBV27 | CASSEPSRGSDTQYF | TGTGCCAGCAGTGAGCCCTCGAGGGGATCAGATACGCAGTATTTT